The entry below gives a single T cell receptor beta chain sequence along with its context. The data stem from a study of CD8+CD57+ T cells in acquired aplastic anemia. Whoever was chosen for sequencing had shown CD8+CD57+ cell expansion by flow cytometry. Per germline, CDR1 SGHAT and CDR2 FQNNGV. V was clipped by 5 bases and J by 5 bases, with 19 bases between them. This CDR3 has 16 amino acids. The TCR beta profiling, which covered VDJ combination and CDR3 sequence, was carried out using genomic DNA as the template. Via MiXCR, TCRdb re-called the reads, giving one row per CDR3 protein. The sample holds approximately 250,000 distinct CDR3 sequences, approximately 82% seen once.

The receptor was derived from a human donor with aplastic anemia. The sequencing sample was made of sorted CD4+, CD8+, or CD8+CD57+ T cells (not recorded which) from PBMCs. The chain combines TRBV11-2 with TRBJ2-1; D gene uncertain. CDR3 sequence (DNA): TGTGCCAGCAGCCAGGCAGGCGGAAGGACCCACAATGAGCAGTTCTTC. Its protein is CASSQAGGRTHNEQFF.